Listed below are T cell receptor beta chains from one sample, sequenced in a study of CD8+ T cells in alopecia areata. The assay was immunoSEQ multiplex PCR, and TCRdb's table has in-frame clones only and misses some. This table holds about 250,000 clones, approximately 61% found once. Sequenced material: CD4+ T cells sorted from blood, taken at week 0. The source of these receptors is a human donor with alopecia areata. CDR3s include the opening cysteine and the closing phenylalanine or tryptophan. D genes are given only for firm matches. Expanded clones are given a class, and other clones once, few, many or no size at all.

J gene,V gene,D gene,clone size,CDR3 protein,CDR3 DNA
TRBJ2-1,TRBV29-1,.,.,CSGTAPATRRMFF,TGCAGCGGCACCGCCCCAGCGACAAGGCGAATGTTCTTC
TRBJ1-2,TRBV30,.,.,CAWSPQVRHGYTF,TGTGCCTGGAGTCCGCAGGTGAGGCATGGCTACACCTTC
TRBJ2-2,TRBV9,.,.,CASSAVAGELFF,TGTGCCAGCAGCGCCGTTGCCGGGGAGCTGTTTTTT
TRBJ2-3,TRBV4-1,.,few,CASSQMRTDTQYF,TGCGCCAGCAGCCAAATGAGGACAGATACGCAGTATTTT
TRBJ2-5,TRBV7-6,.,few,CASSRRGRGETQYF,TGTGCCAGCAGCCGTCGGGGGCGTGGGGAGACCCAGTACTTC
TRBJ1-1,TRBV29-1,.,.,CSAGTSGNTEAFF,TGCAGCGCAGGAACGTCGGGGAACACTGAAGCTTTCTTT
TRBJ1-2,TRBV6-6,.,.,CASSWAGYGYTF,TGTGCCAGCAGTTGGGCAGGGTATGGCTACACCTTC
TRBJ2-4,TRBV9,.,few,CASSVEGTPLAKNIQYF,TGTGCCAGCAGCGTAGAGGGGACCCCGCTAGCCAAAAACATTCAGTACTTC
TRBJ1-1,TRBV30,.,.,CAWTLGSTEAFF,TGTGCCTGGACCCTGGGATCCACTGAAGCTTTCTTT
TRBJ1-1,TRBV28,.,.,CASSFTALEAFF,TGTGCCAGCAGTTTCACGGCCCTTGAAGCTTTCTTT
TRBJ2-5,TRBV15,TRBD2,once,CATNQRAGGQETQYF,TGTGCCACCAATCAAAGGGCGGGGGGCCAAGAGACCCAGTACTTC
TRBJ1-1,TRBV27,.,.,CASRMMDVAFF,TGTGCCAGCAGGATGATGGATGTAGCTTTCTTT
TRBJ1-6,TRBV7-9,.,.,CASTSAVGNSPLHF,TGTGCCAGCACCTCGGCGGTTGGGAATTCACCCCTCCACTTT
TRBJ1-2,TRBV29-1,.,.,CSVGGADGYTF,TGCAGCGTTGGGGGGGCGGATGGCTACACCTTC
TRBJ2-3,TRBV29-1,.,.,CSVVRDSTDTQYF,TGCAGCGTTGTTCGGGACAGCACAGATACGCAGTATTTT
TRBJ1-2,TRBV6-5,.,.,CASSYSAWTARGYTF,TGTGCCAGCAGTTATAGCGCGTGGACCGCGCGTGGCTACACCTTC
TRBJ1-1,TRBV5-1,.,.,CASSFFQGGTEAFF,TGCGCCAGCAGCTTCTTTCAGGGCGGCACTGAAGCTTTCTTT
TRBJ1-1,TRBV7-9,.,.,CASSSALNTEAFF,TGTGCCAGCAGCTCTGCACTGAACACTGAAGCTTTCTTT
TRBJ2-4,TRBV25-1,TRBD1,.,CASLFRTGGINIQYF,TGTGCCAGCCTTTTCCGGACAGGGGGCATTAACATTCAGTACTTC
TRBJ2-6,TRBV29-1,.,few,CSVAVAGANVLTF,TGCAGCGTTGCAGTCGCAGGGGCCAACGTCCTGACTTTC
TRBJ1-1,TRBV6-1,.,once,CASSVGGMNTEAFF,TGTGCCAGCAGTGTAGGGGGGATGAACACTGAAGCTTTCTTT
TRBJ1-2,TRBV7-8,.,.,CASSLALTDYGYTF,TGTGCCAGCAGCTTAGCGCTAACAGACTATGGCTACACCTTC
TRBJ1-1,TRBV5-1,.,.,CASSSRTEAFF,TGCGCCAGCAGCTCGCGGACTGAAGCTTTCTTT
TRBJ1-2,TRBV9,.,.,CASSESRLSIYGYTF,TGTGCCAGCAGCGAAAGCCGTCTCTCCATCTATGGCTACACCTTC
TRBJ2-5,TRBV15,.,.,CATSRVEETQYF,TGTGCCACCAGCAGAGTAGAGGAGACCCAGTACTTC
TRBJ2-3,TRBV27,.,.,CASTSRPDSAPTDTQYF,TGTGCCAGCACCTCACGTCCCGACTCGGCCCCCACAGATACGCAGTATTTT
TRBJ1-6,TRBV6-5,TRBD1,.,CASRGGQGGNSPLHF,TGTGCCAGCAGAGGTGGACAGGGGGGGAATTCACCCCTCCACTTT
TRBJ1-6,TRBV6-5,.,few,CASSYSYRSNSPLHF,TGTGCCAGCAGTTACTCTTACAGGTCCAATTCACCCCTCCACTTT
TRBJ2-7,TRBV6-1,.,once,CASTRASPTYEQYF,TGTGCCAGCACGCGAGCCTCTCCTACCTACGAGCAGTACTTC
TRBJ1-2,TRBV4-3,.,.,CASSQEGGYGYTF,TGCGCCAGCAGCCAAGAGGGGGGCTATGGCTACACCTTC
TRBJ2-1,TRBV29-1,TRBD1,.,CSVPRQGHEQFF,TGCAGCGTTCCGAGACAGGGGCATGAGCAGTTCTTC
TRBJ1-5,TRBV30,TRBD1,.,CAWSLKQGGHQPQHF,TGTGCCTGGAGTCTAAAACAGGGGGGACATCAGCCCCAGCATTTT
TRBJ2-5,TRBV5-1,TRBD2,.,CASSLAGGAETQYF,TGCGCCAGCAGCTTGGCGGGGGGAGCAGAGACCCAGTACTTC
TRBJ1-2,TRBV29-1,.,.,CGSEMPGDYGYTF,TGCGGCTCTGAAATGCCTGGGGACTATGGCTACACCTTC
TRBJ2-1,TRBV7-2,.,.,CASSHRINEQFF,TGTGCCAGCAGCCATAGGATCAATGAGCAGTTCTTC
TRBJ2-7,TRBV4-3,.,.,CASSQIPDSEQYF,TGCGCCAGCAGCCAAATCCCAGACAGCGAGCAGTACTTC
TRBJ2-7,TRBV7-9,TRBD1,.,CASSDIDRGSPGEQYF,TGTGCCAGCAGCGATATAGACAGGGGCTCCCCCGGCGAGCAGTACTTC
TRBJ2-7,TRBV10-3,TRBD2,.,CAISESSSGGPGEQYF,TGTGCCATCAGTGAGTCGAGTAGCGGGGGTCCTGGGGAGCAGTACTTC
TRBJ2-5,TRBV30,.,.,CAWSRGFQETQYF,TGTGCCTGGAGTCGGGGATTTCAAGAGACCCAGTACTTC
TRBJ2-3,TRBV4-2,TRBD2,.,CASSQARTSGGPSTDTQYF,TGTGCCAGCAGCCAAGCTAGGACTAGCGGGGGGCCTAGCACAGATACGCAGTATTTT
TRBJ2-3,TRBV5-1,.,once,CASSLEGTRTDTQYF,TGCGCCAGCAGCTTGGAGGGGACCCGCACAGATACGCAGTATTTT
TRBJ1-6,TRBV25-1,.,.,CASSPVDRRALHF,TGTGCCAGCAGTCCGGTGGATCGGAGGGCCCTCCACTTT
TRBJ2-3,TRBV7-3,TRBD2,.,CASSVPTPRGVDTQYF,TGTGCCAGCAGCGTCCCCACCCCCCGGGGGGTAGATACGCAGTATTTT
TRBJ2-3,TRBV18,.,.,CASSPSGVLDTQYF,TGTGCCAGCTCACCCTCGGGGGTGTTAGATACGCAGTATTTT
TRBJ1-2,TRBV29-1,.,once,CSVEVQGLKNYGYTF,TGCAGCGTTGAGGTGCAGGGCCTTAAAAACTATGGCTACACCTTC
TRBJ2-1,TRBV4-2,.,.,CASSLMDELNEQFF,TGTGCCAGCAGCCTGATGGACGAGTTGAATGAGCAGTTCTTC
TRBJ1-6,TRBV7-8,TRBD1,.,CASSPYRTGKSPLHF,TGTGCCAGCAGCCCATATCGGACAGGGAAATCACCCCTCCACTTT
TRBJ2-7,TRBV7-9,.,.,CASSLGTGYYEQYF,TGTGCCAGCAGCTTAGGTACAGGGTACTACGAGCAGTACTTC
TRBJ2-3,TRBV10-3,.,.,CATKGGTDTQYF,TGTGCCACCAAAGGAGGCACAGATACGCAGTATTTT
TRBJ1-3,TRBV5-1,.,.,CASSQTNSGNTIYF,TGCGCCAGCAGCCAGACAAACTCTGGAAACACCATATATTTT
TRBJ2-3,TRBV25-1,TRBD1,.,CASSDWTGGPDTQYF,TGTGCCAGCAGTGACTGGACAGGGGGCCCAGATACGCAGTATTTT
TRBJ2-7,TRBV18,TRBD2,.,CASSPRSSSGSSYEQYF,TGTGCCAGCTCACCACGGTCTTCTAGCGGGAGCTCCTACGAGCAGTACTTC
TRBJ2-6,TRBV7-9,TRBD1,.,CASSVGQGMPGANVLTF,TGTGCCAGCAGCGTGGGACAGGGGATGCCTGGGGCCAACGTCCTGACTTTC
TRBJ2-7,TRBV5-1,.,.,CASSLAGADYEQYF,TGCGCCAGCAGCTTGGCCGGTGCAGACTACGAGCAGTACTTC
TRBJ1-6,TRBV29-1,.,.,CSVGMGNSPLHF,TGCAGCGTTGGAATGGGAAATTCACCCCTCCACTTT